This TCR beta chain came from a study of neurological immune-mediated disorders. Healthy control samples came from blood bank volunteers in Maryland, USA. By 5'RACE with 10-nucleotide random UMIs, the cDNA was made. TCRdb fed the 5' RACE reads into MiXCR, producing one record per CDR3 protein. The sample includes roughly 80,000 distinct CDR3 sequences, 10% of them seen just once. This clonotype was seen more than once but under ten times. The clonotype originates from a man in his forties in good health. Sequencing was done on a sample of PBMCs.

The CDR3 spells CSVGNYEQYF. CDR3 coding DNA: TGCAGCGTTGGAAATTACGAGCAGTACTTC. The genes are TRBV29-1 and TRBJ2-7; D is unclear. This CDR3 has 10 residues. V was pared by 4 bases and J by 4 bases, with 5 bases between. CDR1 is SQVTM, CDR2 ANQGSEA, per germline.